This T cell receptor beta chain was sequenced for a study of T cells in Graves' hyperthyroidism and ophthalmopathy. About the research overall: Blood from the periphery was taken at initial diagnosis, before any treatment.

At least ten counts were recorded for this clonotype. The antigen remains unidentified. RNA transcripts yielded amplified TCR beta CDR3 regions. The study used the HTBI primer set for a first-round RT-PCR of the TCR CDR3. TCRdb ran MiXCR on the multiplex PCR reads and lists one entry per CDR3 protein. Found here are about 350,000 distinct CDR3 sequences, around 15% of them singletons; the top ten hold about 21%. V was shortened by 0 bases and J by 1 base, with 10 bases between the two germline ends. Germline-derived CDR1 and CDR2 are SGHAT and FQNNGV. The CDR3 consists of 17 residues. Uncontrolled infection, other autoimmune disease, pregnancy and lactation each barred patients from inclusion. Study findings and constraints: In simple terms, a model built on 13 V-J features told ophthalmopathy apart from stable hyperthyroidism. The model's output predicted ophthalmopathy at a median of approximately 6.5 months prior to onset.

The source of this sequence is a woman aged 60 to 75 with Graves' ophthalmopathy. V gene TRBV11-2 combines with J gene TRBJ2-6; D unresolved. The sample consisted of blood. CDR3 protein: CASSLDIWGSGANVLTF. The DNA of the CDR3 is TGTGCCAGCAGCTTAGACATCTGGGGATCTGGGGCCAACGTCCTGACTTTC.